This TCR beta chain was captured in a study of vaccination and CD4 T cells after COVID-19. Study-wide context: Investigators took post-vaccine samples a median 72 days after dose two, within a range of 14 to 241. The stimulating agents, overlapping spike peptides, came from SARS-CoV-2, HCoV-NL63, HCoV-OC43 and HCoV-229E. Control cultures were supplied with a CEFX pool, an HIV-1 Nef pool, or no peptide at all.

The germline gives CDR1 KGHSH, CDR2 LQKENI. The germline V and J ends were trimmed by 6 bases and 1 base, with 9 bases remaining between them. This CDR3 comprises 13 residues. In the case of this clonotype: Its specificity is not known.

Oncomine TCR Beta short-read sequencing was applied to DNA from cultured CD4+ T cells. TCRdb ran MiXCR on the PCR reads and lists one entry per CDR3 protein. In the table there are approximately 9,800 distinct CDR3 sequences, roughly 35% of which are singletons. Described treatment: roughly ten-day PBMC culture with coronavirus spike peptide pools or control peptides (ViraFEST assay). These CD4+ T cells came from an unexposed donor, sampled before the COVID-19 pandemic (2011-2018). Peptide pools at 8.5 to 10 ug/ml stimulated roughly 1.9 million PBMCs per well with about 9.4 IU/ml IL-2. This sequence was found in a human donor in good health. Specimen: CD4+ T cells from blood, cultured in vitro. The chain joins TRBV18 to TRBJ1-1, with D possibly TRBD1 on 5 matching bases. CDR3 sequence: CASSSTANTEAFF. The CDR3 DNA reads TGTGCCAGCTCGTCGACAGCGAACACTGAAGCTTTCTTT.